Listed below are T cell receptor beta chains from one sample, sequenced in a study of blood T cell repertoires in COVID-19. TCRdb keeps only in-frame clones here, not all; method: immunoSEQ multiplex PCR. The data show approximately 360,000 clones, nearly 90% seen once. The sample was peripheral blood. These receptor sequences come from a man aged 18 to 30 with active or convalescent COVID-19. CDR3s include the opening cysteine and the closing phenylalanine or tryptophan. A D gene is named only where the DNA matches it firmly.

J gene | D gene | CDR3 length | V gene | CDR3 protein | CDR3 DNA
TRBJ2-5 | - | 15 | TRBV24-1 | CATSDLGGTQETQYF | TGTGCCACCAGTGACCTCGGCGGGACCCAAGAGACCCAGTACTTC
TRBJ2-1 | TRBD1 | 15 | TRBV25-1 | CASSRRQGDYNEQFF | TGTGCCAGCAGTCGAAGACAGGGGGACTACAATGAGCAGTTCTTC
TRBJ1-5 | - | 14 | TRBV15 | CATSIQTEGQPQHF | TGTGCCACCAGCATTCAGACTGAGGGTCAGCCCCAGCATTTT
TRBJ1-5 | TRBD1 | 14 | TRBV24-1 | CATSRTGLGQPQHF | TGTGCCACCTCCCGGACAGGGCTGGGTCAGCCCCAGCATTTT
TRBJ1-5 | - | 13 | TRBV28 | CASSTGVRQPQHF | TGTGCCAGCAGTACCGGGGTTCGTCAGCCCCAGCATTTT
TRBJ1-2 | - | 13 | TRBV6-5 | CASSRGFSIGYTF | TGTGCCAGCAGTCGAGGGTTCTCCATTGGCTACACCTTC
TRBJ2-7 | TRBD2 | 15 | TRBV6-5 | CASSPAGTIPYEQYF | TGTGCCAGCAGTCCGGCCGGGACTATCCCCTACGAGCAGTACTTC
TRBJ2-7 | TRBD2 | 13 | TRBV11-2 | CASSPGGFHEQYF | TGTGCCAGCAGCCCGGGGGGGTTCCACGAGCAGTACTTC
TRBJ2-3 | - | 14 | TRBV9 | CASSPQGLTDTQYF | TGTGCCAGCAGCCCCCAGGGTCTCACAGATACGCAGTATTTT
TRBJ2-1 | TRBD1 | 14 | TRBV28 | CASSLGQVIGEQFF | TGTGCCAGCAGTCTTGGACAGGTTATTGGTGAGCAGTTCTTC
TRBJ1-3 | - | 16 | TRBV14 | CASSQDVGGRGNTIYF | TGTGCCAGCAGCCAAGATGTAGGGGGTAGAGGAAACACCATATATTTT
TRBJ1-1 | - | 12 | TRBV28 | CASSSNYREAFF | TGTGCCAGCAGTTCCAACTATAGGGAAGCTTTCTTT
TRBJ1-6 | TRBD1 | 14 | TRBV28 | CASNPTGFNSPLHF | TGTGCCAGCAACCCGACAGGGTTTAATTCACCCCTCCACTTT
TRBJ2-7 | TRBD1 | 14 | TRBV6-6 | CASSYSGQGAEQYF | TGTGCCAGCAGTTACTCGGGACAGGGGGCCGAGCAGTACTTC
TRBJ2-1 | - | 16 | TRBV7-3 | CASSFHSARDYAEQFF | TGTGCCAGCAGTTTTCACTCGGCTCGGGATTACGCTGAGCAGTTCTTC
TRBJ1-4 | TRBD1 | 15 | TRBV5-1 | CASSLGGSAREKLFF | TGCGCCAGCAGTTTAGGGGGCAGCGCTCGGGAAAAACTGTTTTTT
TRBJ1-1 | - | 14 | TRBV5-5 | CASSLGRRATEAFF | TGTGCCAGCAGCTTGGGAAGGAGGGCCACTGAAGCTTTCTTT